Following are 25 T cell receptor beta chains from one sample sequenced in a study of cytomegalovirus exposure and HLA in healthy donors (TCRdb year 2017). The method was the immunoSEQ multiplex PCR assay. For the multiplex PCR, a mixture combining 60 forward primers for TCR Vbeta segments and 13 reverse primers for TCR Jbeta segments was used. The source is immuneACCESS, and TCRdb retained only in-frame sequences with V and J called. Part of the clones is not carried over; for the studies checked, unresolved V genes explain less than half of this, and the remainder is unexplained. The sample includes under 130,000 clones, with around 80% observed a single time. The top ten hold 10% of the sample. The sequencing sample was made of PBMCs. These receptors were taken from a woman between 18 and 30 years old in good health and CMV-seropositive.

The rearrangement links TRBV7-9 to TRBJ2-5; 9 bases match TRBD2. With the DNA end fitting TRBJ2-7 better, the J assignment may be wrong. There are 15 residues in the CDR3. In germline, CDR1 is SEHNR, CDR2 FQNEAQ (reference sequence). This CDR3 reads CASSPNLAGSYEQYF. CDR3 DNA: TGTGCCAGCAGCCCGAACCTAGCGGGGAGCTACGAGCAGTACTTC.

The sample holds many counts of this clone. J is TRBJ1-4 and V is TRBV28; TRBD1 matches 8 bases. The trim removed 4 bases at V and 3 bases at J, leaving 10 bases unmatched. Germline values: CDR1 MDHEN, CDR2 SYDVKM. CDR3 length: 17 residues. CDR3 residues: CASSSIWEGQANEKLFF. The CDR3 DNA reads as TGTGCCAGCAGTTCTATCTGGGAGGGACAGGCTAATGAAAAACTGTTTTTT.

The chain joins TRBV29-1 to TRBJ1-2; D uncertain. This CDR3 has 12 amino acids. Germline V gene lookup returns CDR1 SQVTM and CDR2 ANQGSEA. V lost 1 base to trimming and J lost 4 bases, with 7 bases between them. This chain's CDR3 is CSVEGAAYGYTF. The CDR3 DNA reads as TGCAGCGTTGAAGGGGCAGCCTATGGCTACACCTTC.

This chain connects TRBV19 to TRBJ1-2; 9 nucleotides align to TRBD1. Trimming cost V 5 bases and J 4 bases; bases outside gene matches: 5. This CDR3 has 14 amino acids. The V gene's germline CDR1 is LNHDA and CDR2 SQIVND (reference sequence). CDR3 sequence reads: CASSFRDRAYGYTF. The CDR3 coding sequence is TGTGCCAGTAGTTTCCGGGACAGGGCCTATGGCTACACCTTC. Supplemented by reference TRBV19 and TRBJ1-2, the full variable domain reads DGGITQSPKYLFRKEGQNVTLSCEQNLNHDAMYWYRQDPGQGLRLIYYSQIVNDFQKGDIAEGYSVSREKKESFPLTVTSAQKNPTAFYLCASSFRDRAYGYTFGSGTRLTVV.

The rearrangement uses TRBV5-1 and TRBJ2-7; the match to TRBD1 covers 7 bases. The V and J ends lost 3 bases and 5 bases, in that order; junction bases with no gene match: 5. The CDR3 covers 13 residues. Germline CDR1 reads SGHRS; CDR2 reads YFSETQ. Written as DNA, the CDR3 is TGCGCCAGCAGCTCCCTCGACAGGGACGAGCAGTACTTC. Translating gives CASSSLDRDEQYF.

The rearrangement uses TRBV18 and TRBJ1-1; TRBD1 might be the D (5 bases). This CDR3 region has 15 residues. Germline CDR1 is KGHSH and CDR2 is LQKENI. V gave up 3 bases and J gave up 3 bases, with 14 bases separating them. This CDR3 is CASSPPAGVDTEAFF. For the CDR3, the DNA is TGTGCCAGCTCACCCCCGGCGGGGGTGGACACTGAAGCTTTCTTT. The full variable domain, its missing parts supplied by reference TRBV18 and TRBJ1-1, is NAGVMQNPRHLVRRRGQEARLRCSPMKGHSHVYWYRQLPEEGLKFMVYLQKENIIDESGMPKERFSAEFPKEGPSILRIQQVVRGDSAAYFCASSPPAGVDTEAFFGQGTRLTVV.

Written as DNA, the CDR3 is TGTGCCAGCACGGGAGGTACCAACACCGGGGAGCTGTTTTTT. It codes for CASTGGTNTGELFF. This chain joins TRBV11-1 and TRBJ2-2, with 7 bases fitting TRBD2. The CDR3 length is 14 residues. V gave up 7 bases and J gave up 2 bases; unmatched junction bases: 4. Germline values: CDR1 SGHAT, CDR2 FQDESV (reference sequence).

The rearrangement uses TRBV6-6 and TRBJ2-7; TRBD2 agrees at 7 bases. Trimming cost V 4 bases and J 3 bases; bases outside gene matches: 6. Per germline, CDR1 MNHNY and CDR2 SVGAGI (reference sequence). CDR3 length: 14 residues. The DNA of the CDR3 is TGTGCCAGCAGTTGGGTGGGGGAGGGCTACGAGCAGTACTTC. Protein: CASSWVGEGYEQYF.

The V call is TRBV9, the J call TRBJ2-1; D perhaps matches TRBD2 (7 bases). Germline V gene sequence: CDR1 SGDLS, CDR2 YYNGEE. The V end was cut by 5 bases, the J end by 8 bases, with 14 bases between. The CDR3 covers 13 residues. The CDR3 nucleotides read TGTGCCAGCAGAGCAGAGGGGGGGGATGAGCAGTTCTTC. Protein product: CASRAEGGDEQFF.

This clone appeared a few times. The chain joins TRBV30 to TRBJ2-2; tentative D call: TRBD1 (6 bases). CDR3 length equals 13 residues. Deletions cut 4 bases from V and 4 bases from J, with 10 bases between. Germline assignment: CDR1 GTSNPN and CDR2 SVGIG (reference sequence). CDR3 DNA: TGTGCCTGGACAGGGACAAGCACCGGGGAGCTGTTTTTT. It codes for CAWTGTSTGELFF.

This chain connects TRBV5-1 to TRBJ2-7; 8 nucleotides align to TRBD1. V gave up 1 base and J gave up 9 bases; unmatched junction bases: 9. CDR3 length equals 14 residues. CDR1 and CDR2 from the germline V gene are SGHRS and YFSETQ. The chain's CDR3 is CASSLNAGGSVQYF. For the CDR3, the DNA is TGCGCCAGCAGCTTGAACGCAGGGGGCTCGGTGCAGTACTTC.

The chain carries TRBV4-3 and TRBJ2-1, with D possibly being TRBD2 (5 bases). The CDR3 has 15 amino acids. Trimming took off 0 bases at V and 2 bases at J, with 8 bases between the two ends. Germline loops: CDR1 LGHNA, CDR2 YSLEER. In DNA form, the CDR3 reads TGCGCCAGCAGCCAAGAACCGGGAACCTACAATGAGCAGTTCTTC. Its translation is CASSQEPGTYNEQFF.

V gene TRBV11-3 combines with J gene TRBJ2-7; a weak D match, TRBD1 (6 bases). This CDR3 region has 14 residues. The germline gives CDR1 SGHNT, CDR2 YENEEA. The V end was cut by 0 bases, the J end by 0 bases, with 6 bases between. The CDR3 spells CASSLEQGSYEQYF. CDR3 nucleotides: TGTGCCAGCAGCTTAGAACAGGGCTCCTACGAGCAGTACTTC. The variable domain in full, completed from reference TRBV11-3 and TRBJ2-7, reads EAGVVQSPRYKIIEKKQPVAFWCNPISGHNTLYWYLQNLGQGPELLIRYENEEAVDDSQLPKDRFSAERLKGVDSTLKIQPAELGDSAVYLCASSLEQGSYEQYFGPGTRLTVT.

The chain has TRBV5-4 and TRBJ1-1; D remains ambiguous. CDR3 length: 12 amino acids. V was clipped by 0 bases and J by 9 bases, with 9 bases between them. Germline V lookup: CDR1 SGHNT, CDR2 YYREEE (reference sequence). CDR3 coding DNA: TGTGCCAGCAGCTTGGTGGGGAGCCAAGCTTTCTTT. Its protein is CASSLVGSQAFF.

Only one count was recorded for this clone. This sequence joins TRBV30 and TRBJ1-2; no definite D call. Looked up from germline, CDR1 is GTSNPN and CDR2 is SVGIG (reference sequence). This CDR3 contains 10 residues. V lost 7 bases and J lost 8, with 11 bases in between. CDR3 amino acids: CASPVGGYTF. The CDR3 DNA follows: TGTGCCTCCCCGGTCGGGGGCTACACCTTC.

The chain employs TRBV28 and TRBJ2-2; 7 bases are a match to TRBD1. The CDR3 consists of 16 residues. Germline CDR1 and CDR2: MDHEN and SYDVKM. V was pared by 10 bases and J by 2 bases, with 13 bases of the junction left unmatched. The CDR3 DNA reads TGTGCCATCGAGTGGAGGAACAGGGGTAACACCGGGGAGCTGTTTTTT. Translation: CAIEWRNRGNTGELFF.

The rearrangement uses TRBV4-2 and TRBJ2-7; 9 bases match TRBD2. The J segment lost 4 bases and the V segment lost 1 base, leaving 5 bases of the junction unmatched. The germline V gene encodes CDR1 LGHNA and CDR2 YNFKEQ. The CDR3 has 15 amino acids. The CDR3 loop reads CASSQGGLAGYEQYF. CDR3 DNA: TGTGCCAGCAGCCAAGGAGGGCTAGCGGGGTACGAGCAGTACTTC.

Comment on this clone: The junction and the germline gene differ at one end; a read error may be behind it. The V gene is TRBV6-1, the J gene TRBJ1-5; D call uncertain. This CDR3 is 17 amino acids long. Germline assignment: CDR1 MNHNS and CDR2 SASEGT. As DNA, the CDR3 is TGTGCCAGCAGCGAAGTAGGAGGAATCATCACTGGTCAGCCCCAGCATTTT. Protein sequence: CASSEVGGIITGQPQHF.

The V gene is TRBV6-5, the J gene TRBJ2-7, with TRBD2 identical over 9 bases. V lost 8 bases and J lost 4; bases outside the gene matches: 9. Per the germline V gene, CDR1 is MNHEY and CDR2 is SVGAGI. CDR3 size: 14 residues. CDR3 bases: TGTGCCAGCCGCCCGGCGGGGGGGCTATACGAGCAGTACTTC. Protein: CASRPAGGLYEQYF.

The chain recombines TRBV5-4 with TRBJ1-1; D perhaps matches TRBD1 (5 bases). This CDR3 is 16 amino acids long. Between the trimmed V and J ends, which lost 3 bases and 1 base, there was a span of 16 bases. CDR1 SGHNT and CDR2 YYREEE come from the germline V gene (reference sequence). This CDR3 reads CASSSGRAGWNTEAFF. CDR3 in DNA: TGTGCCAGCAGCTCTGGCCGGGCAGGGTGGAACACTGAAGCTTTCTTT.

The chain employs TRBV5-6 and TRBJ2-7, with 10 bases matching TRBD1. This CDR3 contains 14 residues. From germline, CDR1 is SGHDT and CDR2 YYEEEE. With 2 bases clipped from V and 5 bases from J, the junction kept 4 bases outside the gene matches. CDR3 coding DNA: TGTGCCAGCAGCTTCCTTGACAGGGGGCACGAGCAGTACTTC. Encoded protein: CASSFLDRGHEQYF.

This clone was detected a few times. The chain employs TRBV4-3 and TRBJ1-6; the D gene is possibly TRBD1 (6 bases). The V end was cut by 1 base, the J end by 0 bases, with 10 bases between. Germline loops: CDR1 LGHNA, CDR2 YSLEER. This CDR3 is 17 amino acids long. As DNA, the CDR3 is TGCGCCAGCAGCCAAGGGACAGAGAGCTCCTATAATTCACCCCTCCACTTT. It translates to CASSQGTESSYNSPLHF.

This rearrangement joins TRBV2 to TRBJ2-1; 12 bases align to TRBD2. Germline-derived CDR1 and CDR2 are SNHLY and FYNNEI. V shed 6 bases, J shed 6 bases, and the junction held 3 bases outside the gene matches. This CDR3 region has 14 residues. CDR3 in amino acids: CASRTSGGLNEQFF. The CDR3 nucleotides read TGTGCCAGCAGGACTAGCGGGGGACTCAATGAGCAGTTCTTC.

To note about this clone: Additional DNA sequences in this sample encode the identical CDR3. The chain is built from TRBV10-3 and TRBJ1-2; tentative D call: TRBD1 (6 bases). Per the germline V gene, CDR1 is ENHRY and CDR2 is SYGVKD. V lost 10 bases, J lost 8 bases, and 11 bases lay in between. The CDR3 extends over 10 amino acids. DNA for the CDR3: TGTGCCACCGAGGGGGACGGCTACACCTTC. This codes for CATEGDGYTF.

The V gene is TRBV6-1, the J gene TRBJ2-7, with 12 positions matching TRBD1. Germline CDR1 MNHNS, CDR2 SASEGT. V trimming: 2 bases; J trimming: 2 bases; junction bases outside the gene matches: 1. This CDR3 comprises 15 residues. CDR3: CASSEWDRGPYEQYF. The CDR3 nucleotides read TGTGCCAGCAGTGAATGGGACAGGGGGCCCTACGAGCAGTACTTC.